This passage covers 9 T cell receptor beta chains from one sample sequenced in a study of cytomegalovirus exposure and HLA in healthy donors. The primer mix had 60 Vbeta and 13 Jbeta primers. Profiled with immunoSEQ multiplex PCR; TCRdb holds only in-frame clones, not every one. The sample yields about 72,000 clones, over 50% seen once. The sequenced material came from PBMCs. The origin of the receptors is a man aged 40-55 years in good health and CMV-seropositive.

This rearrangement joins TRBV30 to TRBJ1-2, with D maybe TRBD1 (6 bases). The CDR3 consists of 13 residues. Germline values: CDR1 GTSNPN, CDR2 SVGIG (reference sequence). Trimming removed 2 bases at V and 4 bases at J, with 11 bases between. The CDR3 coding sequence is TGTGCCTGGAGTAAGGGGGACCCCTATGGCTACACCTTC. It translates to CAWSKGDPYGYTF.

This clone was counted a few times. This chain links TRBV11-2 with TRBJ1-1, with a possible D match to TRBD1 (6 bases). In germline, CDR1 is SGHAT, CDR2 FQNNGV. The CDR3 is 14 amino acids. V lost 5 bases and J 1 base, leaving 11 bases between the germline ends. CDR3 sequence (DNA): TGTGCCAGCAGCCGGGACAATTCGAACACTGAAGCTTTCTTT. It specifies CASSRDNSNTEAFF.

The table lists this clone with a few counts. J is TRBJ1-2 and V is TRBV30; D ambiguous. Germline lookup yields CDR1 GTSNPN and CDR2 SVGIG (reference sequence). The length of the CDR3 is 14 residues. Trimming cost V 1 base and J 8 bases, with 17 bases left between them. The CDR3 loop is CAWSAVGRGGGYTF. In DNA form, the CDR3 reads TGTGCCTGGAGTGCGGTGGGTCGAGGCGGAGGCTACACCTTC.

The rearrangement links TRBV5-4 to TRBJ2-2, with D uncertain. CDR1 and CDR2 from the germline V gene are SGHNT and YYREEE (reference sequence). Trimming removed 2 bases from V and 4 bases from J, with 6 bases in between. The CDR3 sequence is 13 residues long. The CDR3 region is CASSLPSTGELFF. The CDR3 DNA reads as TGTGCCAGCAGCTTACCTAGCACCGGGGAGCTGTTTTTT.

The chain employs TRBV19 and TRBJ2-3; D is possibly TRBD1 (5 bases). The V gene lost 8 bases and the J gene lost 6 bases, with 15 bases spanning the gap. There are 13 residues in the CDR3. The V gene's germline CDR1 is LNHDA and CDR2 SQIVND (reference sequence). CDR3 protein: CASRQGLKDTQYF. CDR3 in DNA: TGTGCCAGTCGCCAGGGTCTCAAGGATACGCAGTATTTT.

The rearrangement links TRBV4-2 to TRBJ2-7; D gene uncertain. Germline values: CDR1 LGHNA, CDR2 YNFKEQ. This CDR3 comprises 13 residues. The germline V and J ends were trimmed by 0 bases and 6 bases, with 9 bases remaining between them. The CDR3 here is CASSQDPGFEQYF. For the CDR3, the DNA is TGTGCCAGCAGCCAAGATCCCGGTTTCGAGCAGTACTTC.

The rearrangement joins TRBV4-1 to TRBJ2-3; D is possibly TRBD1 (6 bases). This CDR3 contains 15 residues. Germline CDR1 reads MGHRA; CDR2 reads YSYEKL. V dropped 2 bases and J dropped 8 bases, with 17 bases sitting between them. The CDR3 here is CASSQRTVGMGTQYF. CDR3 DNA sequence: TGCGCCAGCAGCCAACGGACAGTTGGCATGGGTACGCAGTATTTT.

The chain links TRBV5-1 to TRBJ2-7; TRBD2 is a possible D gene (6 bases). This CDR3 has 14 residues. The V end lost 4 bases, the J end lost 5 bases, and 16 bases lay between the germline ends. CDR1 SGHRS and CDR2 YFSETQ come from the germline V gene. The DNA of the CDR3 is TGCGCCAGCAGCGTCCGGGACGGAGGGGACGAGCAGTACTTC. It yields the protein CASSVRDGGDEQYF.

This clone was recorded a few times. The J gene is TRBJ1-5, the V gene TRBV27; the match to TRBD1 covers 8 bases. Germline V CDR1 and CDR2: MNHEY, SMNVEV (reference sequence). CDR3 length equals 16 residues. The junction had 12 bases not matched to a gene; V was cut back by 6 bases and J by 5 bases. CDR3 nucleotide sequence: TGTGCCAGCAGCAGAAGAAGGACAGGGTTGGATCAGCCCCAGCATTTT. This sequence encodes CASSRRRTGLDQPQHF.